This passage covers 16 T cell receptor beta chains from one sample sequenced in a study of graft-versus-host responses after intestinal transplantation. Their specific antigens are unknown. The data were produced by immunoSEQ multiplex PCR, yet TCRdb's version contains in-frame clones alone and is incomplete. The data contain roughly 98,000 clones, about 93% of them singletons. The input for sequencing was unstimulated CD8+ T cells sorted from spleen or lymph node cells, taken before transplant. The receptors were gathered from a human donor who was the organ donor for an intestinal transplant.

The rearrangement uses TRBV7-8 and TRBJ2-7; 9 positions agree with TRBD1. The CDR3 runs 13 residues. The J segment lost 6 bases and the V segment lost 3 bases, leaving 3 bases of the junction unmatched. In germline, CDR1 is SGHVS, CDR2 FQNEAQ. In DNA, the CDR3 is TGTGCCAGCAGCTTGGGACAGGGAGGCGAGCAGTACTTC. Translation gives CASSLGQGGEQYF.

This chain connects TRBV19 to TRBJ1-1, with no clear D. The CDR3 length is 12 residues. CDR1 is LNHDA, CDR2 SQIVND, per germline (reference sequence). Trimming removed 1 base at V and 3 bases at J, with 3 bases between. The CDR3 reads CASSIAYTEAFF. In DNA, the CDR3 is TGTGCCAGTAGTATAGCGTACACTGAAGCTTTCTTT.

The chain recombines TRBV4-3 with TRBJ2-1, with 14 positions matching TRBD2. CDR1 is LGHNA and CDR2 is YSLEER in the germline V gene. The CDR3 loop spans 16 amino acids. After removal of 3 bases from V and 8 bases from J, the junction contained 6 bases not matched to a gene. CDR3 bases: TGCGCCAGCAGCCAGGGGACTAGCGGGAGTTCCTATGAGCAGTTCTTC. Translation gives CASSQGTSGSSYEQFF.

In its sample, this clone was seen once. This chain connects TRBV29-1 to TRBJ2-1; a weak D match, TRBD2 (6 bases). The V gene lost 1 base and the J gene lost 6 bases, with 22 bases spanning the gap. Germline V gene data show CDR1 as SQVTM and CDR2 as ANQGSEA. The CDR3 runs to 17 residues. The chain's CDR3 is CSVEGPARGTYPNEQFF. CDR3 in DNA: TGCAGCGTTGAAGGACCCGCCCGGGGGACTTACCCCAATGAGCAGTTCTTC.

The CDR3 loop reads CSVVEGPYEQYF. CDR3 DNA: TGCAGCGTTGTAGAGGGCCCCTACGAGCAGTACTTC. V and J are TRBV29-1 and TRBJ2-7; D possibly corresponds to TRBD2 (5 bases). The V end was cut by 4 bases, the J end by 2 bases, with 9 bases between. This CDR3 is built from 12 residues. Germline V CDR1 and CDR2: SQVTM, ANQGSEA.

The rearrangement joins TRBV14 to TRBJ2-1, with 7 bases that match TRBD1. CDR1 is SGHDN, CDR2 FVKESK, per germline. The CDR3 has 17 amino acids. With 4 bases clipped from V and 0 bases from J, the junction kept 9 bases outside the gene matches. The CDR3 DNA follows: TGTGCCAGCAGCCCCTGGACAGGTCGAAGCTCCTACAATGAGCAGTTCTTC. The encoded protein is CASSPWTGRSSYNEQFF.

The chain uses TRBV21-1 and TRBJ1-6; the table assigns TRBD1, which was not confirmed against the DNA. TRBV21-1 is described as a pseudogene. The CDR3 is made up of 15 amino acids. In nucleotides, the CDR3 is TGTGCCAGCACTGGGGAAGGGGCAGGGTATTCACCCCTCCACTTT. It specifies CASTGEGAGYSPLHF.

CDR3 sequence reads: CASSTQGAIVNTGELFF. The CDR3 DNA reads as TGCGCCAGCAGTACACAGGGGGCTATCGTCAACACCGGGGAGCTGTTTTTT. V gene TRBV4-1 combines with J gene TRBJ2-2; 9 bases agree with TRBD1. Per germline, CDR1 MGHRA and CDR2 YSYEKL. The junction had 10 bases not matched to a gene; V was cut back by 6 bases and J by 2 bases. The CDR3 has 17 amino acids.

V gene TRBV2 combines with J gene TRBJ2-5; the D gene is possibly TRBD2 (5 bases). With 3 bases removed from V and 1 base from J, the gap between germline ends came to 9 bases. Looked up from germline, CDR1 is SNHLY and CDR2 is FYNNEI. The CDR3 covers 14 residues. The CDR3 is CASSEVRAQETQYF. CDR3 bases: TGTGCCAGCAGTGAGGTGAGGGCCCAAGAGACCCAGTACTTC.

This clone was seen only once. This chain links TRBV5-6 with TRBJ1-2, with a possible D match to TRBD1 (6 bases). The germline gives CDR1 SGHDT, CDR2 YYEEEE. The CDR3 consists of 16 residues. Trimming shortened V by 1 base and J by 4 bases, and 17 bases separated the two germline ends. The chain's CDR3 is CASSLPLGHLSYGYTF. DNA for the CDR3: TGTGCCAGCAGCTTGCCCCTGGGACACCTATCCTATGGCTACACCTTC.

Written as DNA, the CDR3 is TGTGCCAGCAGCCAACAGGGACGGGAAGCTTTCTTT. As protein: CASSQQGREAFF. The chain uses TRBV9 and TRBJ1-1, with D perhaps TRBD1 (6 bases). This CDR3 contains 12 residues. CDR1 SGDLS and CDR2 YYNGEE come from the germline V gene. V dropped 4 bases and J dropped 8 bases, with 12 bases sitting between them.

V gene TRBV7-9 combines with J gene TRBJ2-4, with 7 bases that match TRBD1. Unmatched junction bases numbered 9, after V lost 7 bases and J lost 0 bases. CDR1 SEHNR and CDR2 FQNEAQ come from the germline V gene (reference sequence). There are 16 residues in the CDR3. Here the CDR3 reads CASTPEGAPAKNIQYF. The CDR3, as DNA: TGTGCCAGCACCCCCGAGGGGGCTCCAGCCAAAAACATTCAGTACTTC.

This chain joins TRBV19 and TRBJ1-1, with D uncertain. V gave up 3 bases and J gave up 4 bases, with 9 bases separating them. This CDR3 comprises 13 residues. The germline CDR1 and CDR2 sequences are LNHDA and SQIVND (reference sequence). Here the CDR3 reads CASSIMASTEAFF. The CDR3 bases are TGTGCCAGTAGTATTATGGCAAGCACTGAAGCTTTCTTT.

This clone was recorded only once. The chain combines TRBV28 with TRBJ2-5, with TRBD1 matching over 10 bases. Germline CDR1 reads MDHEN; CDR2 reads SYDVKM. V lost 4 bases and J lost 3; bases outside the gene matches: 5. The CDR3 runs 15 residues. The CDR3 protein is CASSSPGQGKETQYF. The CDR3 DNA sequence: TGTGCCAGCAGTTCCCCGGGACAGGGGAAAGAGACCCAGTACTTC.

This clone appeared once. The junction shows a germline mismatch at one end, possibly a read error. The chain's CDR3 is CAGSLGDQPQHF. CDR3 nucleotide sequence: TGTGCCGGCAGCTTAGGAGATCAGCCCCAGCATTTT. The rearrangement uses TRBV7-9 and TRBJ1-5; D is unclear. This CDR3 region has 12 residues. The germline V gene has CDR1 SEHNR and CDR2 FQNEAQ (reference sequence).

The chain joins TRBV30 to TRBJ2-1, with a possible D match to TRBD1 (5 bases). V gave up 5 bases and J gave up 7 bases, with 9 bases separating them. The length of the CDR3 is 11 residues. Germline V gene data show CDR1 as GTSNPN and CDR2 as SVGIG (reference sequence). The CDR3, as DNA: TGTGCCTGGCGAAGGGGAAATGAGCAGTTCTTC. Encoded protein: CAWRRGNEQFF.